This T cell receptor (beta chain) was obtained from a study of T cells in Graves' hyperthyroidism and ophthalmopathy. This clonotype appeared a few times. The germline V gene encodes CDR1 SGHRS and CDR2 YFSETQ. This CDR3 is 16 amino acids long. V was shortened by 0 bases and J by 0 bases, with 9 bases between the two germline ends. The source material, RNA transcripts, was used to amplify TCR beta CDR3 regions. TCR CDR3 regions were first amplified by RT-PCR with HTBI primers. TCRdb itself ran the multiplex PCR reads through MiXCR, one entry per CDR3 protein. Of about 330,000 distinct CDR3 sequences detected, roughly 13% appear once; the ten largest clones hold roughly 35%.

This chain uses TRBV5-1 with TRBJ1-4; D is undetermined. This receptor was obtained from a middle-aged woman with Graves' ophthalmopathy. Sequenced sample: blood. CDR3 region: CASSLGEITTNEKLFF. The CDR3 DNA is TGCGCCAGCAGCTTGGGAGAGATAACAACTAATGAAAAACTGTTTTTT.